These T cell receptor beta chains were read from a single sample in a study of identical twins. TCRdb re-called the 5' RACE reads through MiXCR, storing one row per CDR3 protein. The data hold 690,000 or so distinct CDR3 sequences, with around 6.1% observed a single time. Material for sequencing was naive T cells sorted from blood. These receptors were obtained from a man between 18 and 29 years old in good health. Both conserved end residues are part of each CDR3. The D gene is left open where the match is weak. Some rows have no size entry. The others give once, few or many, or a class for an expanded clone.

TRBV12-3/TRBV12-4,-,TRBJ2-6,-,CASSLAAWQNSGANVLTF,TGTGCCAGCAGTTTGGCCGCTTGGCAAAACTCTGGGGCCAACGTCCTGACTTTC
TRBV7-9,-,TRBJ2-7,many,CASSLSLGYYEQYF,TGTGCCAGCAGCTTGTCATTGGGGTATTACGAGCAGTACTTC
TRBV12-3/TRBV12-4,-,TRBJ2-2,few,CASSLSPLGAPGELFF,TGTGCCAGCAGTTTATCCCCCCTAGGGGCCCCCGGGGAGCTGTTTTTT
TRBV5-1,TRBD2,TRBJ2-5,many,CASGSSGQETQYF,TGCGCCAGCGGGTCTAGCGGACAAGAGACCCAGTACTTC
TRBV4-3,-,TRBJ2-5,many,CASSHRQETQYF,TGCGCCAGCAGCCATCGACAAGAGACCCAGTACTTC
TRBV30,TRBD1,TRBJ2-1,few,CAWWNRDRQFF,TGTGCCTGGTGGAACCGGGACAGGCAGTTCTTC
TRBV11-2,-,TRBJ2-7,many,CASSLSHEQYF,TGTGCCAGCAGCTTAAGCCACGAGCAGTACTTC
TRBV9,TRBD2,TRBJ2-5,-,CASSVVGTTHQETQYF,TGTGCCAGCAGCGTAGTAGGGACTACTCACCAAGAGACCCAGTACTTC
TRBV12-3/TRBV12-4,-,TRBJ1-1,many,CASRGGGHLNTEAFF,TGTGCCAGCAGGGGCGGGGGACACCTGAACACTGAAGCTTTCTTT
TRBV5-1,-,TRBJ2-1,few,CASSLDADKIEQFF,TGCGCCAGCAGCTTGGACGCGGACAAAATTGAGCAGTTCTTC
TRBV5-1,-,TRBJ1-6,many,CASSLEGSVNSPLHF,TGCGCCAGCAGCTTGGAGGGGTCAGTGAATTCACCCCTCCACTTT
TRBV5-1,-,TRBJ2-1,many,CASSLAKAGYNEQFF,TGCGCCAGCAGCTTGGCCAAGGCAGGATACAATGAGCAGTTCTTC
TRBV5-1,TRBD1,TRBJ2-3,-,CASSWTGVADTQYF,TGCGCCAGCAGCTGGACAGGGGTCGCAGATACGCAGTATTTT
TRBV4-3,-,TRBJ2-1,many,CASSQEGTGGNEQFF,TGCGCCAGCAGCCAAGAGGGGACCGGAGGGAATGAGCAGTTCTTC
TRBV7-6,TRBD2,TRBJ2-2,-,CASSLVRGGSTGELFF,TGTGCCAGCAGCTTAGTTCGGGGGGGGAGCACCGGGGAGCTGTTTTTT
TRBV4-1,-,TRBJ2-1,many,CASRGTVNEQFF,TGCGCCAGCAGGGGGACTGTCAATGAGCAGTTCTTC
TRBV7-9,TRBD1,TRBJ2-1,-,CASSAGGNNEQFF,TGTGCCAGCAGTGCAGGGGGTAACAATGAGCAGTTCTTC
TRBV10-3,TRBD1,TRBJ2-7,many,CAISESMGGTGIGTRPYEQYF,TGTGCCATCAGTGAGTCGATGGGTGGGACAGGGATTGGAACGAGACCCTACGAGCAGTACTTC
TRBV5-1,TRBD2,TRBJ2-1,-,CASSLGGLGGFNEQFF,TGCGCCAGCAGCTTGGGGGGACTAGGAGGGTTCAATGAGCAGTTCTTC
TRBV29-1,TRBD2,TRBJ2-1,many,CSVEAFGGGNEQFF,TGCAGCGTTGAAGCCTTCGGGGGGGGCAATGAGCAGTTCTTC
TRBV20-1,-,TRBJ2-3,many,CSARALITDTQYF,TGCAGTGCTAGAGCTCTAATCACAGATACGCAGTATTTT
TRBV7-3,-,TRBJ1-1,many,CASSLSRDDTEAFF,TGTGCCAGCAGCTTAAGCAGGGATGACACTGAAGCTTTCTTT
TRBV7-3,-,TRBJ2-2,-,CASSHRYGLTAENTGELFF,TGTGCCAGCAGCCACCGTTACGGGTTAACGGCCGAAAACACCGGGGAGCTGTTTTTT
TRBV4-3,TRBD1,TRBJ2-3,many,CASGQGVTDTQYF,TGCGCCAGTGGACAGGGCGTCACAGATACGCAGTATTTT
TRBV27,-,TRBJ2-7,many,CASSLQGGVQNEQYF,TGTGCCAGCAGTTTACAGGGGGGAGTTCAGAACGAGCAGTACTTC
TRBV28,-,TRBJ1-6,many,CASSSPGSGNSPLHF,TGTGCCAGCAGTTCCCCGGGGTCCGGAAATTCACCCCTCCACTTT